Described below is a single TCR beta chain sequence and its context. This CDR3 contains 16 residues. From germline, CDR1 is SGHNT and CDR2 YYREEE (reference sequence). Using the 5' RACE reads, TCRdb records one entry per CDR3 protein without DNA. With 310,000 or so distinct CDR3 sequences in the sample, the ten largest clones hold around 2%. The data are from a study of monozygotic twins with inflammatory bowel disease. Sample: blood. This clonotype was obtained from a human donor with ulcerative colitis or Crohn's disease, or a healthy co-twin of an affected twin (not recorded which). The chain recombines TRBV5-4 with TRBJ2-1. This CDR3 reads CASSLSAAHSYNEQFF.